A single sample is the source of the 2 T cell receptor beta chains below, sequenced in a study of regulatory T cells in long-lasting Graves disease. The TCR beta library used iRepertoire HTBI primers with Arm-PCR amplification of CDR3. A single record per CDR3 protein comes from TCRdb applying MiXCR to the multiplex PCR reads. The sample contains around 400,000 distinct CDR3 sequences, 23% of which appear only once. The sample's time point: persistent/refractory GD, antithyroid drugs over 5 years with positive TRAb. PBMCs provided the RNA from which the TCR library was made. Sequencing used peripheral blood mononuclear cells (PBMCs), obtained when the disease was refractory, from a patient treated with antithyroid drugs. The source is a female donor with Graves disease.

The chain links TRBV5-6 to TRBJ1-1; no definite D call. CDR3 length equals 11 residues. V was cut by 5 bases and J by 8 bases, with 10 bases left in between. CDR1 and CDR2 from the germline V gene are SGHDT and YYEEEE. The CDR3 protein is CASSIGKEAFF. In DNA, the CDR3 is TGTGCCAGCAGTATCGGGAAAGAAGCTTTCTTT.

This clonotype was recorded a few times. This chain joins TRBV10-3 and TRBJ2-7, with 8 bases that match TRBD2. The CDR3 has 15 amino acids. Germline V CDR1 and CDR2: ENHRY, SYGVKD. V dropped 4 bases and J dropped 6; count of bases not matched to a gene: 11. The CDR3 region is CAISVNSGKILEQYF. The CDR3 DNA is TGTGCCATCAGTGTTAATAGCGGGAAGATTCTCGAGCAGTACTTC.